The 8 T cell receptor beta chains below were found in one sample sequenced in a study of shared clonotypes between healthy human individuals. Produced via immunoSEQ multiplex PCR; TCRdb's table is partial and in-frame only. The repertoire holds roughly 1 million clones, approximately 68% seen once, with approximately 1.5% in the top ten. The sequencing input was memory CD4+ T cells sorted from blood. As to subset: CD45RA-negative fraction. The receptors come from a man aged 18 to 29 in good health.

This clone was observed a single time. This chain connects TRBV5-4 to TRBJ2-1; tentatively, D is TRBD2 (5 bases). The CDR3 has 14 residues. With 5 bases removed from V and 4 bases from J, the gap between germline ends came to 13 bases. Germline values: CDR1 SGHNT, CDR2 YYREEE (reference sequence). CDR3 residues: CASSASGIYNEQFF. In DNA form, the CDR3 reads TGTGCCAGCAGTGCCTCCGGGATATACAATGAGCAGTTCTTC.

This clone was picked up a small number of times. The chain carries TRBV6-5 and TRBJ1-1; D may be TRBD1 (6 bases). Trimming left V 4 bases short and J 8 bases short, with 14 bases between. This CDR3 spans 13 amino acids. Per the germline V gene, CDR1 is MNHEY and CDR2 is SVGAGI. CDR3 residues: CASSSPGGLEAFF. The DNA for the CDR3 is TGTGCCAGCAGTTCCCCTGGGGGCCTAGAAGCTTTCTTT.

The V gene is TRBV18, the J gene TRBJ2-7, with TRBD2 matching 9 bases. With V trimmed by 6 bases and J by 7 bases, 7 bases remained unmatched. The germline CDR1 and CDR2 sequences are KGHSH and LQKENI. The CDR3 totals 13 residues. Written as DNA, the CDR3 is TGTGCCAGCTCTGGAGCGGGGGGCGGTGAGCAGTACTTC. This sequence encodes CASSGAGGGEQYF.

The chain employs TRBV5-6 and TRBJ2-1; D is perhaps TRBD2 (7 bases). This CDR3 has 15 residues. Trimming took off 3 bases at V and 3 bases at J, with 13 bases between the two ends. From germline, CDR1 is SGHDT and CDR2 YYEEEE. CDR3 residues: CASSSRGAVYNEQFF. The CDR3 region has the DNA TGTGCCAGCAGCTCTCGGGGGGCCGTCTACAATGAGCAGTTCTTC.

This rearrangement joins TRBV7-2 to TRBJ1-4; D is ambiguous. Looked up from germline, CDR1 is SGHTA and CDR2 is FQGNSA. This CDR3 region has 15 residues. Trimming stripped 1 base from V and 1 base from J, with 7 bases between. The CDR3 bases are TGTGCCAGCAGCTTAGGCCGGTTAACTAATGAAAAACTGTTTTTT. Translation gives CASSLGRLTNEKLFF.

This rearrangement joins TRBV7-2 to TRBJ1-6; possibly TRBD1 for D (6 bases). This CDR3 is built from 15 residues. Germline assignment: CDR1 SGHTA and CDR2 FQGNSA. The V end lost 0 bases, the J end lost 10 bases, and 13 bases lay between the germline ends. This CDR3 is CASSLAHRVGSPLHF. The CDR3 DNA reads as TGTGCCAGCAGCTTAGCCCACAGGGTTGGGTCACCCCTCCACTTT.

The chain links TRBV10-2 to TRBJ2-7; D is uncertain. The germline CDR1 and CDR2 sequences are WSHSY and SAAADI. The CDR3 runs 13 residues. V lost 5 bases to trimming and J lost 0 bases, with 8 bases between them. The CDR3 DNA reads as TGCGCCAGCAGTCTCCCTCTCTCCTACGAGCAGTACTTC. Amino acid sequence: CASSLPLSYEQYF.

The J gene is TRBJ1-2, the V gene TRBV7-8; TRBD1 matches at 10 bases. The CDR3 contains 15 residues. J lost 9 bases, V lost 5 bases, and 12 bases had no gene match. Germline V gene sequence: CDR1 SGHVS, CDR2 FQNEAQ. CDR3 in DNA: TGTGCCAGCAGCCCACGGGGACAGGGGCCTGGGAGCTACACCTTC. It yields the protein CASSPRGQGPGSYTF.